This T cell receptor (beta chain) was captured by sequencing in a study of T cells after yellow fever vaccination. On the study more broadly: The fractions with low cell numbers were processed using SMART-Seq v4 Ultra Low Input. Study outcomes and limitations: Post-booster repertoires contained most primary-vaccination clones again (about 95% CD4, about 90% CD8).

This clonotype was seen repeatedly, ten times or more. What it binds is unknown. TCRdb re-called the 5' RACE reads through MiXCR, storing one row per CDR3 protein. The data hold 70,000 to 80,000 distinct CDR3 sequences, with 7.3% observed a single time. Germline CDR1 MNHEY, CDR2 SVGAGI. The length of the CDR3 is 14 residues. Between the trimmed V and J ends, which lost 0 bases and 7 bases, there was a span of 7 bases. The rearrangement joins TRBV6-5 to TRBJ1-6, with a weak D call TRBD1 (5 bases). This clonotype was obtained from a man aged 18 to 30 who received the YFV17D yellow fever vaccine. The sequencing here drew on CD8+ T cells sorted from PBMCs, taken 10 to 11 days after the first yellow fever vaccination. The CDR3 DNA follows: TGTGCCAGCAGTTACTCCCCAGGGAATTCACCCCTCCACTTT. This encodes CASSYSPGNSPLHF.